The sequence of this T cell receptor (beta chain) was determined in a study of T cell responses to AZD1222 COVID-19 vaccine. Study-level points and caveats: White British people made up most donors, females outnumbered males, and clonal diversity was possibly underestimated.

Remarks on this clone: What it binds is not known.

TCRdb's table, derived via immunoSEQ multiplex PCR, lists solely in-frame clones and lacks some. The sample has 100,000 to 150,000 clones, roughly 88% seen once. CDR1 is MNHEY, CDR2 SVGAGI, per germline. The CDR3 covers 14 residues. Trimming stripped 0 bases from V and 4 bases from J, with 7 bases between. The sequence derives from an adult who received the AZD1222 COVID-19 vaccine. This specimen was peripheral blood, taken 28 days after the second AZD1222 dose. V and J are TRBV6-5 and TRBJ1-5; D remains unclear. In DNA form, the CDR3 reads TGTGCCAGCAGTTACTCGGGCAGGAATCAGCCCCAGCATTTT. This gives the protein CASSYSGRNQPQHF.